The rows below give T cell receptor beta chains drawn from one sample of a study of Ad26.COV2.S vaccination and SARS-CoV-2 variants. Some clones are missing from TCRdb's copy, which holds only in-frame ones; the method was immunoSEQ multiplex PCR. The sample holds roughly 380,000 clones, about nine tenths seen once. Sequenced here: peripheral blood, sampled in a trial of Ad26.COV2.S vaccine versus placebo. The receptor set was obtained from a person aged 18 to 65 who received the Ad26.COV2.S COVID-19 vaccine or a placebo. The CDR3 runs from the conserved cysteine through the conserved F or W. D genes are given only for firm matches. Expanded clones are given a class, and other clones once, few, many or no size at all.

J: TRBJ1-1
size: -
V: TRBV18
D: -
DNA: TGTGCCAGCTCACGAGGAGCCGGGGGAACTGAAGCTTTCTTT
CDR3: CASSRGAGGTEAFF

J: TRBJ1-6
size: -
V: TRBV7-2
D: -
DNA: TGTGCCAGCAGCTTAAACGTTCCAGGGTCTTATTCACCCCTCCACTTT
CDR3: CASSLNVPGSYSPLHF

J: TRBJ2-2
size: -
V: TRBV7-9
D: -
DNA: TGTGCCAGCAGCTTAGTGGCTAGCCAACACACCGGGGAGCTGTTTTTT
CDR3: CASSLVASQHTGELFF

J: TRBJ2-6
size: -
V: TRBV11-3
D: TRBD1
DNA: TGTGCCAGCAGCTCGGACAGGGGAGCTCCCTCTGGGGCCAACGTCCTGACTTTC
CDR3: CASSSDRGAPSGANVLTF

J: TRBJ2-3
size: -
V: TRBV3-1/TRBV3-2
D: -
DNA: TGTGCCAGCAGCAGGGCAACAGATACGCAGTATTTT
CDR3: CASSRATDTQYF

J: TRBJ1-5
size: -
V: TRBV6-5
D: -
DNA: TGTGCCAGCAGCCTGGGACACCTTAGCAATCAGCCCCAGCATTTT
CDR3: CASSLGHLSNQPQHF

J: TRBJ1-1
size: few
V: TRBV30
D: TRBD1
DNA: TGTGCCTGGAGAAAGGGGGCCACTGAAGCTTTCTTT
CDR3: CAWRKGATEAFF

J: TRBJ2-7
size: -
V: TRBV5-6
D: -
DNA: TGTGCCAGCAGCTTGGTGGAGAGCTCCTACGAGCAGTACTTC
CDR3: CASSLVESSYEQYF

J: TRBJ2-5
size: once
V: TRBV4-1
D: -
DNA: TGCGCCAGCAGCCAAAACAGGATTGGGGAGACCCAGTACTTC
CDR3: CASSQNRIGETQYF

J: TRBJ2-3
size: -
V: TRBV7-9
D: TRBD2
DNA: TGTGCCAGCAGCTTAGGTGGGGCTAGCGGGGCAGATACGCAGTATTTT
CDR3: CASSLGGASGADTQYF

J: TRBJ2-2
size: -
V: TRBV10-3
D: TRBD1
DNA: TGTGCCATCAGGACCGGGACAGGGGGCCTTGGGGAGCTGTTTTTT
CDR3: CAIRTGTGGLGELFF

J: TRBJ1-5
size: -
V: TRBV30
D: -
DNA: TGTGCCTGGAGTGTAGGCAGACTCTACCCCTATAGCAATCAGCCCCAGCATTTT
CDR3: CAWSVGRLYPYSNQPQHF

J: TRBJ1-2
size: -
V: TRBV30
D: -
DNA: TGTGCCTGGCAAAGGGGCTATTATGGCTACACCTTC
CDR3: CAWQRGYYGYTF

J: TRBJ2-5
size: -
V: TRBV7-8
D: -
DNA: TGTGCCAGCAGCTTAGCAGAGACCCAGTACTTC
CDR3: CASSLAETQYF

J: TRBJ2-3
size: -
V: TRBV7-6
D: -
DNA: TGTGCCAGCAGCCGAATCGGAGATACGCAGTATTTT
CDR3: CASSRIGDTQYF

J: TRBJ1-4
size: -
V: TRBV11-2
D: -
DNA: TGTGCCAGCAGCTTAGCCGGGGGCGCGGGAGAAAAACTGTTTTTT
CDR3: CASSLAGGAGEKLFF

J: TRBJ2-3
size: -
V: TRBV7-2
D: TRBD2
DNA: TGTGCCAGCGCCCGGGCTAGCGGGGAGGATGATACGCAGTATTTT
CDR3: CASARASGEDDTQYF

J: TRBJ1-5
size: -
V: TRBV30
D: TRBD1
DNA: TGTGCCTTCACGGGACAGGGCGATCAGCCCCAGCATTTT
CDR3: CAFTGQGDQPQHF

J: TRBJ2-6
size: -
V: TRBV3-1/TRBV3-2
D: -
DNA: TGTGCCAGCAGCCAAGATTGGGCTAGCGCCCACTCTGGGGCCAACGTCCTGACTTTC
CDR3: CASSQDWASAHSGANVLTF

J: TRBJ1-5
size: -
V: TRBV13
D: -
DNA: TGTGCCAGCAGCTTAGGGGTGGGAGGAAATCAGCCCCAGCATTTT
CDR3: CASSLGVGGNQPQHF

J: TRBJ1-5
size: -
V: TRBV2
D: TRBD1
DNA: TGTGCCAGCAGTGAAGCGGACAGGTTCAATCAGCCCCAGCATTTT
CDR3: CASSEADRFNQPQHF

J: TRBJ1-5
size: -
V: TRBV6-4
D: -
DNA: TGTGCCTCCCGGCGGGGGTTTGGGAATCAGCCCCAGCATTTT
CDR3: CASRRGFGNQPQHF